The rows below give T cell receptor beta chains drawn from one sample of a study of T cell changes during pregnancy in multiple sclerosis. Here immunoSEQ multiplex PCR was the method, and the copy in TCRdb shows in-frame clones only, minus some. This table has roughly 40,000 clones, less than 95% appearing once. The sequencing here drew on peripheral blood, taken in the third trimester of pregnancy. Receptor source: a female donor with multiple sclerosis, enrolled in a pregnancy study. The CDR3 runs from the conserved cysteine through the conserved F or W. The D gene is left open where the match is weak. Where a row states a size, it is once, few, many or the class of an expanded clone; other rows omit it.

CDR3nt: TGTGCCAGCAGTTACGACAGCACTGAAGCTTTCTTT
CDR3aa: CASSYDSTEAFF
v_gene: TRBV6-5
d_gene: .
j_gene: TRBJ1-1
abundance: .

CDR3nt: TGTGCCAGCCCCTCCCACCATACAGAAACGAACACCGGGGAGCTGTTTTTT
CDR3aa: CASPSHHTETNTGELFF
v_gene: TRBV7-9
d_gene: .
j_gene: TRBJ2-2
abundance: once

CDR3nt: TGTGCCAGCAACCCCTCGGACAGCCAAAATGAAAAACTGTTTTTT
CDR3aa: CASNPSDSQNEKLFF
v_gene: TRBV9
d_gene: .
j_gene: TRBJ1-4
abundance: .

CDR3nt: TGTGCCAGCAGCTCGCCTAGACAGGGGGGATCCTATAATTCACCCCTCCACTTT
CDR3aa: CASSSPRQGGSYNSPLHF
v_gene: TRBV11-3
d_gene: TRBD1
j_gene: TRBJ1-6
abundance: .

CDR3nt: TGTGCCAGCAGCCTCACCGGGGAGCTGTTTTTT
CDR3aa: CASSLTGELFF
v_gene: TRBV7-8
d_gene: .
j_gene: TRBJ2-2
abundance: .

CDR3nt: TGTGCCAGCAGTGGGACAGGGGGGACGAAACTGTTTTTT
CDR3aa: CASSGTGGTKLFF
v_gene: TRBV6-5
d_gene: TRBD1
j_gene: TRBJ1-4
abundance: .

CDR3nt: TGTGCCAGCAGTTTCGGCAGGGGCCTAGCTTATGGCTACACCTTC
CDR3aa: CASSFGRGLAYGYTF
v_gene: TRBV27
d_gene: .
j_gene: TRBJ1-2
abundance: .

CDR3nt: TGCGCCAGCAGTCGCGGGACTAGCGGGGGTGGGGCCAACGTCCTGACTTTC
CDR3aa: CASSRGTSGGGANVLTF
v_gene: TRBV4-3
d_gene: TRBD2
j_gene: TRBJ2-6
abundance: .

CDR3nt: TGTGCCAGCAGCTTAGCGGCGGGCACTGAAGCTTTCTTT
CDR3aa: CASSLAAGTEAFF
v_gene: TRBV7-2
d_gene: .
j_gene: TRBJ1-1
abundance: .

CDR3nt: TGTGCCAGCAGTCTCCAGAGCACAGATACGCAGTATTTT
CDR3aa: CASSLQSTDTQYF
v_gene: TRBV28
d_gene: .
j_gene: TRBJ2-3
abundance: once

CDR3nt: TGTGCCAGTAGGACAGGCTCTGGGGCCAACGTCCTGACTTTC
CDR3aa: CASRTGSGANVLTF
v_gene: TRBV19
d_gene: .
j_gene: TRBJ2-6
abundance: once

CDR3nt: TGTGCCAGCAGTTTAGCCCAGGGGACAGATACGCAGTATTTT
CDR3aa: CASSLAQGTDTQYF
v_gene: TRBV28
d_gene: .
j_gene: TRBJ2-3
abundance: .

CDR3nt: TGTGCCAGCAGTTTAGACAACTATAATTCACCCCTCCACTTT
CDR3aa: CASSLDNYNSPLHF
v_gene: TRBV27
d_gene: .
j_gene: TRBJ1-6
abundance: .

CDR3nt: TGTGCCAGCAGCTTAGAGAGAGGGAATGAAAAACTGTTTTTT
CDR3aa: CASSLERGNEKLFF
v_gene: TRBV7-9
d_gene: .
j_gene: TRBJ1-4
abundance: .

CDR3nt: TGTGCCAGCAGCGTACCCGGCGGAAGGCTGTTTTTT
CDR3aa: CASSVPGGRLFF
v_gene: TRBV9
d_gene: .
j_gene: TRBJ2-2
abundance: .

CDR3nt: TGTGCCAGTAGCGGGCCCAGCGGGTCGAGAGAGCAGTACTTC
CDR3aa: CASSGPSGSREQYF
v_gene: TRBV19
d_gene: .
j_gene: TRBJ2-7
abundance: once

CDR3nt: TGCGCCAGCAGCCAAGTGGGCGGGAGCCACGAGCAGTACTTC
CDR3aa: CASSQVGGSHEQYF
v_gene: TRBV4-1
d_gene: TRBD2
j_gene: TRBJ2-7
abundance: .

CDR3nt: TGTGCCAGTACCATAGGGGTCTCCTTGAACACCGGGGAGCTGTTTTTT
CDR3aa: CASTIGVSLNTGELFF
v_gene: TRBV19
d_gene: .
j_gene: TRBJ2-2
abundance: .

CDR3nt: TGTGCCAGCCTGAGGGAGGGGAGCACTGAAGCTTTCTTT
CDR3aa: CASLREGSTEAFF
v_gene: TRBV5-4
d_gene: .
j_gene: TRBJ1-1
abundance: .

CDR3nt: TGTGCCAGCAGCCAACATAGACCGGGACTAGCTTTTTCCGGGGAGCTGTTTTTT
CDR3aa: CASSQHRPGLAFSGELFF
v_gene: TRBV11-2
d_gene: TRBD2
j_gene: TRBJ2-2
abundance: .